The rows below give T cell receptor beta chains drawn from one sample of a study of post-analysis software for immune sequencing data. Using its own MiXCR run on the PCR reads, TCRdb lists one record per CDR3 protein. The table has approximately 460,000 distinct CDR3 sequences, around 40% seen once. Sequencing input: blood. The receptors originated from a girl between 10 and 17 years old with multiple sclerosis. Each CDR3 is given with its conserved first and last residue. A D gene is named only where the DNA matches it firmly. The listing skips clone size in some rows; elsewhere it reads once, few, many or a size class.

TRBV5-6	.	15	TRBJ2-5	TRBD2	CASSLALAGTNEQYF	TGTGCCAGCAGCTTGGCTCTAGCGGGAACCAATGAGCAGTACTTC
TRBV29-1	.	13	TRBJ2-1	.	CSGRGVSYNEQFF	TGCAGCGGTCGGGGCGTCTCCTACAATGAGCAGTTCTTC
TRBV6-6	few	13	TRBJ1-1	.	CASSSPDRTEAFF	TGTGCCAGCAGTTCCCCCGACAGAACTGAAGCTTTCTTT
TRBV20-1	.	14	TRBJ2-1	TRBD1	CSADGDRVYNEQFF	TGCAGTGCTGACGGGGACAGGGTCTACAATGAGCAGTTCTTC
TRBV3-1	.	17	TRBJ1-2	.	CASSVAWWGAGGYGYTF	TGTGCCAGCAGCGTCGCGTGGTGGGGCGCCGGAGGCTATGGCTACACCTTC
TRBV6-4	.	15	TRBJ2-2	TRBD2	CASTRTSGNTGELFF	TGCGCCAGCACCAGGACTAGCGGGAACACCGGGGAGCTGTTTTTT
TRBV20-1	.	13	TRBJ2-7	TRBD1	CSASRDSTYEQYF	TGCAGTGCTAGCCGGGACAGCACCTACGAGCAGTACTTC
TRBV20-1	.	15	TRBJ2-4	.	CSARDPRDPRDIQYF	TGCAGTGCTAGAGATCCCAGGGATCCAAGGGACATTCAGTACTTC
TRBV6-5	.	12	TRBJ2-1	.	CASSTPLGEQFF	TGTGCCAGCAGTACTCCTCTTGGTGAGCAGTTCTTC
TRBV5-1	.	15	TRBJ2-7	TRBD1	CASSFGPTGAYEQYF	TGCGCCAGCAGCTTTGGTCCGACAGGGGCCTACGAGCAGTACTTC
TRBV4-2	.	14	TRBJ2-3	.	CASSQVGGSDTQYF	TGTGCCAGCAGCCAAGTCGGTGGGTCAGATACGCAGTATTTT
TRBV6-6	few	13	TRBJ1-5	.	CASSYQGRQPQHF	TGTGCCAGCAGTTACCAGGGGCGTCAGCCCCAGCATTTT
TRBV4-1	.	15	TRBJ2-7	TRBD2	CASSQVLAGAHEQYF	TGCGCCAGCAGCCAAGTTCTAGCGGGAGCCCACGAGCAGTACTTC
TRBV4-2	.	17	TRBJ2-7	TRBD2	CASSQMGDLAEPYEQYF	TGTGCCAGCAGCCAGATGGGCGATCTAGCGGAGCCCTACGAGCAGTACTTC
TRBV6-1	.	21	TRBJ2-7	TRBD2	CASSEAAEQLAGGPVPHEQYF	TGTGCCAGCAGTGAAGCTGCGGAACAGCTAGCGGGAGGGCCAGTTCCCCACGAGCAGTACTTC
TRBV12-3/TRBV12-4	.	14	TRBJ1-1	.	CAGRHHTGNTEAFF	TGTGCCGGCAGACACCACACAGGGAACACTGAAGCTTTCTTT
TRBV20-1	.	15	TRBJ2-7	TRBD1	CSAKSPGTESYEQYF	TGCAGTGCTAAATCTCCCGGGACAGAATCCTACGAGCAGTACTTC
TRBV29-1	.	13	TRBJ2-7	.	CSAGGGQSYEQYF	TGCAGCGCCGGGGGGGGACAGTCCTACGAGCAGTACTTC
TRBV5-4	.	15	TRBJ2-1	TRBD2	CASSSTGLAGGEQFF	TGTGCCAGCAGCTCTACGGGACTAGCGGGAGGTGAGCAGTTCTTC
TRBV6-6	.	15	TRBJ2-7	TRBD2	CASSKGGRVADEQYF	TGTGCCAGCAGTAAGGGCGGGAGGGTCGCCGATGAGCAGTACTTC
TRBV20-1	.	15	TRBJ2-3	.	CSARASAYSTDTQYF	TGCAGTGCTAGAGCCTCGGCCTATAGTACAGATACGCAGTATTTT
TRBV10-3	once	14	TRBJ1-2	.	CAIDPGGGNYGYTF	TGTGCCATCGATCCCGGCGGGGGGAACTATGGCTACACCTTC
TRBV20-1	few	16	TRBJ2-1	.	CSARDPGQYSYNEQFF	TGCAGTGCTAGAGATCCAGGACAGTACTCATACAATGAGCAGTTCTTC
TRBV3-1	.	13	TRBJ1-4	.	CASRKTGNEKLFF	TGCGCCAGCAGGAAGACAGGCAATGAAAAACTGTTTTTT
TRBV5-1	.	15	TRBJ2-7	TRBD2	CASSTGTSEPYEQYF	TGCGCCAGCAGCACCGGGACTAGCGAACCCTACGAGCAGTACTTC
TRBV27	.	17	TRBJ2-5	.	CASSLKATRLAQETQYF	TGTGCCAGCAGTTTAAAGGCTACCCGGCTAGCCCAGGAGACCCAGTACTTC
TRBV4-2	few	17	TRBJ2-1	.	CASSQEVAVDRVGEQFF	TGTGCCAGCAGCCAAGAGGTAGCGGTAGACAGGGTAGGTGAGCAGTTCTTC
TRBV28	.	15	TRBJ2-3	TRBD2	CASSPSGRDPDTQYF	TGTGCCAGCAGTCCTAGCGGGAGAGATCCAGATACGCAGTATTTT
TRBV20-1	.	11	TRBJ2-1	.	CSGSTPREQFF	TGCAGTGGGTCCACGCCGCGTGAGCAGTTCTTC
TRBV24-1	.	11	TRBJ2-1	.	CATRSGDEQFF	TGTGCCACCCGAAGTGGAGATGAGCAGTTCTTC
TRBV6-4	many	16	TRBJ2-5	.	CASSAPSRTVQETQYF	TGTGCCAGCAGTGCCCCGTCGCGGACGGTTCAAGAGACCCAGTACTTC
TRBV5-1	few	19	TRBJ2-1	.	CASSLVSGGILSSYNEQFF	TGCGCCAGCAGCTTGGTTAGCGGCGGAATCTTAAGCTCCTACAATGAGCAGTTCTTC
TRBV20-1	few	12	TRBJ2-5	.	CSARTGKETQYF	TGCAGTGCCAGGACTGGCAAAGAGACCCAGTACTTC
TRBV10-2	many	15	TRBJ2-7	.	CASSGTENFYYEQYF	TGCGCCAGCAGCGGGACCGAGAACTTTTATTACGAGCAGTACTTC
TRBV6-5	.	14	TRBJ1-5	TRBD1	CASSPDREGQPQHF	TGTGCCAGCAGCCCCGACAGGGAAGGTCAGCCCCAGCATTTT
TRBV7-9	.	18	TRBJ2-7	TRBD2	CASSPARATTSGHYEQYF	TGTGCCAGCAGCCCGGCCAGGGCAACGACTAGCGGGCACTACGAGCAGTACTTC
TRBV9	.	18	TRBJ2-1	.	CASSVGRGTASSYNEQFF	TGTGCCAGCAGCGTGGGACGGGGGACGGCTAGCTCCTACAATGAGCAGTTCTTC
TRBV4-1	.	16	TRBJ2-7	TRBD1	CASGQDRTGVAYEQYF	TGCGCCAGCGGCCAGGATAGGACAGGGGTAGCCTACGAGCAGTACTTC
TRBV5-5	few	13	TRBJ2-7	.	CASSFQEVYEQYF	TGTGCCAGCAGCTTCCAGGAGGTCTACGAGCAGTACTTC
TRBV6-2/TRBV6-3	few	15	TRBJ2-1	.	CASSDPRSSYNEQFF	TGTGCCAGCAGTGACCCGAGATCCTCTTACAATGAGCAGTTCTTC
TRBV12-3/TRBV12-4	many	14	TRBJ2-7	TRBD1	CASSLEQGAYEQYF	TGTGCCAGCAGTTTAGAACAGGGGGCGTACGAGCAGTACTTC
TRBV6-2/TRBV6-3	.	16	TRBJ2-1	TRBD1	CASSYPDRGLYNEQFF	TGTGCCAGCAGTTACCCGGACAGGGGGCTGTACAATGAGCAGTTCTTC
TRBV7-2	.	14	TRBJ2-7	.	CASSLLPSVYEQYF	TGTGCCAGCAGCTTACTGCCTTCGGTGTACGAGCAGTACTTC
TRBV2	.	16	TRBJ2-1	TRBD1	CASRVSRDSSYNEQFF	TGTGCCAGCAGGGTCTCCCGGGACAGCTCTTACAATGAGCAGTTCTTC
TRBV7-6	.	15	TRBJ2-5	TRBD1	CASSPRDRGREAQYF	TGTGCCAGCAGCCCCAGAGACAGGGGCCGTGAGGCCCAGTACTTC
TRBV20-1	.	14	TRBJ2-3	.	CSASRQKLTDTQYF	TGCAGTGCTAGTCGACAGAAACTCACAGATACGCAGTATTTT
TRBV6-2/TRBV6-3	.	13	TRBJ1-2	.	CASSYSGGYGYTF	TGTGCCAGCAGTTACTCAGGGGGCTATGGCTACACCTTC
TRBV9	.	14	TRBJ2-5	.	CASSVWGSGETQYF	TGTGCCAGCAGCGTATGGGGGAGCGGGGAGACCCAGTACTTC
TRBV20-1	.	12	TRBJ2-1	.	CSASLGNNEQFF	TGCAGTGCTAGTCTCGGGAACAATGAGCAGTTCTTC
TRBV20-1	.	13	TRBJ2-1	.	CSPKAPTNNEQFF	TGCAGCCCAAAGGCACCAACTAACAATGAGCAGTTCTTC
TRBV27	.	17	TRBJ1-1	.	CASSSKWGRGAHTEAFF	TGTGCCAGCAGTTCGAAGTGGGGCAGGGGAGCGCACACTGAAGCTTTCTTT
TRBV4-1	.	15	TRBJ2-1	.	CASSTDEGFYNEQFF	TGCGCCAGCAGCACAGACGAGGGTTTCTACAATGAGCAGTTCTTC
TRBV25-1	.	13	TRBJ1-1	.	CASSDRANTEAFF	TGTGCCAGCAGTGACAGGGCGAACACTGAAGCTTTCTTT
TRBV29-1	many	15	TRBJ2-5	TRBD2	CSVVTGLAGGFEQYF	TGCAGCGTGGTGACGGGACTAGCGGGAGGTTTTGAGCAGTACTTC
TRBV28	.	14	TRBJ2-5	.	CASKVVGLQETQYF	TGTGCCAGCAAGGTGGTAGGGCTCCAAGAGACCCAGTACTTC
TRBV4-1	.	18	TRBJ1-5	.	CASSQGQGREVHNQPQHF	TGCGCCAGCAGCCAAGGGCAGGGTAGGGAGGTCCACAATCAGCCCCAGCATTTT
TRBV29-1	.	12	TRBJ2-1	TRBD1	CSGDSPYNEQFF	TGCAGCGGGGACAGTCCCTACAATGAGCAGTTCTTC
TRBV6-6	.	14	TRBJ2-5	TRBD2	CASSRGLAWGTQYF	TGTGCCAGCAGCCGGGGACTAGCCTGGGGGACCCAGTACTTC
TRBV5-1	once	18	TRBJ1-2	.	CASTLQESTDIGKNGYTF	TGCGCCAGCACCCTCCAGGAGAGCACAGACATCGGGAAAAATGGCTACACCTTC
TRBV5-1	few	11	TRBJ2-1	.	CASSFTDEQFF	TGCGCCAGCAGCTTTACGGATGAGCAGTTCTTC